The 16 T cell receptor beta chains given below trace back to one sample, sequenced in a study of control samples from healthy donors and cancer patients (TCRdb year 2020). Receptor amplification or capture employed the immunoSEQ multiplex PCR assay. TCRdb limited this immuneACCESS table to in-frame rearrangements with V and J called. A share of clones is missing; checked studies link under half to unresolved V genes, and the rest is unexplained. Within this sample are about 82,000 clones, with about 87% of them counted one time only. The top ten clonotypes cover about 18% of the sample. Specimen: blood. The receptors derive from a man over 45 in good health.

The chain has TRBV30 and TRBJ1-1; D is ambiguous. The CDR3 has 15 amino acids. V lost 0 bases to trimming and J lost 0 bases, with 11 bases between them. Germline lookup yields CDR1 GTSNPN and CDR2 SVGIG (reference sequence). In DNA, the CDR3 is TGTGCCTGGAGTGTCAGAGGCAGTCTGAACACTGAAGCTTTCTTT. Its protein product is CAWSVRGSLNTEAFF.

In the case of this clone: One end of the junction does not line up with germline, which may come from a read error. This rearrangement joins TRBV3-1 (or the pseudogene TRBV3-2) to TRBJ1-1; D remains ambiguous. The CDR3 covers 12 residues. CDR1 LGHDT and CDR2 YNNKEL come from the germline V gene (reference sequence). Written as DNA, the CDR3 is TGTGCCAGCAGCCAAGGCCTCACTAAAGCTTTCTTT. It codes for CASSQGLTKAFF.

This clone showed up just once. J is TRBJ1-2 and V is TRBV5-8; weak D call: TRBD1 (5 bases). Trimming shortened V by 4 bases and J by 0 bases, and 7 bases separated the two germline ends. The germline CDR1 and CDR2 sequences are SGHTS and YDEGEE. The CDR3 is 13 amino acids. The CDR3 region has the DNA TGTGCCAGCAGCCTGGGGGCTAACTATGGCTACACCTTC. It is translated as CASSLGANYGYTF.

The chain carries TRBV7-7 and TRBJ2-5, with 7 bases lining up with TRBD2. CDR3 length equals 14 residues. Per the germline V gene, CDR1 is SSHAT and CDR2 is FNYEAQ (reference sequence). Germline trimming cut 4 bases from V and 7 bases from J; bases unmatched to any gene: 9. CDR3 residues: CASSSQSTGGTQYF. The CDR3 bases are TGTGCCAGCAGCTCCCAATCCACGGGAGGGACCCAGTACTTC. Complete variable domain (other parts from reference TRBV7-7 and TRBJ2-5): GAGVSQSPRYKVTKRGQDVTLRCDPISSHATLYWYQQALGQGPEFLTYFNYEAQPDKSGLPSDRFSAERPEGSISTLTIQRTEQRDSAMYRCASSSQSTGGTQYFGPGTRLLVL.

This sequence joins TRBV6-4 and TRBJ2-5; 10 bases are a match to TRBD1. CDR3 length: 16 residues. Germline V gene data show CDR1 as MRHNA and CDR2 as SNTAGT. V lost 9 bases to trimming and J lost 0 bases; unmatched junction nucleotides: 10. Here the CDR3 reads CASENRDRGYQETQYF. In DNA, the CDR3 is TGTGCCAGTGAGAACCGGGACAGGGGCTACCAAGAGACCCAGTACTTC.

The rearrangement uses TRBV11-3 and TRBJ2-1, with D perhaps matching TRBD2 (5 bases). V was shortened by 8 bases and J by 4 bases, with 15 bases between the two germline ends. This CDR3 has 14 residues. The germline V gene has CDR1 SGHNT and CDR2 YENEEA. As DNA, the CDR3 is TGTGCCAGCGGCCTCGGCGGGCAATACAATGAGCAGTTCTTC. It encodes CASGLGGQYNEQFF. Combining the CDR3 with reference TRBV11-3 and TRBJ2-1 gives the whole variable domain EAGVVQSPRYKIIEKKQPVAFWCNPISGHNTLYWYLQNLGQGPELLIRYENEEAVDDSQLPKDRFSAERLKGVDSTLKIQPAELGDSAVYLCASGLGGQYNEQFFGPGTRLTVL.

About this clone: The same CDR3 also results from other DNA sequences found in this sample. The chain has TRBV5-1 and TRBJ1-2, with TRBD1 matching 7 bases. V shed 4 bases and J 2 bases; nucleotides not matched to a gene: 2. The CDR3 loop spans 13 amino acids. Germline-derived CDR1 and CDR2 are SGHRS and YFSETQ. Here the CDR3 reads CASSPDRNYGYTF. The CDR3 DNA is TGCGCCAGCAGCCCGGACAGGAACTATGGCTACACCTTC.

V is TRBV7-9 and J is TRBJ2-3; D might be TRBD1 (5 bases). CDR3 length equals 17 residues. Trimming removed 1 base from V and 6 bases from J, with 20 bases in between. Germline CDR1 reads SEHNR; CDR2 reads FQNEAQ (reference sequence). CDR3 sequence (DNA): TGTGCCAGCAGCTTAGTCTTCGGTCAGGGTTCCCCCGATACGCAGTATTTT. As protein: CASSLVFGQGSPDTQYF.

This chain connects TRBV6-2 or TRBV6-3 to TRBJ1-5; 7 nucleotides align to TRBD1. The CDR3 length is 15 residues. Germline assignment: CDR1 MNHEY and CDR2 SVGEGT. J gave up 0 bases and V 6 bases, and 5 bases lay outside the gene matches. The CDR3: CASSRTGYSNQPQHF. In DNA form, the CDR3 reads TGTGCCAGCAGCCGGACAGGTTATAGCAATCAGCCCCAGCATTTT.

The V call is TRBV27, the J call TRBJ1-2; D perhaps matches TRBD1 (6 bases). Germline V gene lookup returns CDR1 MNHEY and CDR2 SMNVEV (reference sequence). The CDR3 has 16 amino acids. Trimming took 2 bases from V and 1 from J, leaving 14 bases between them. CDR3 nucleotides: TGTGCCAGCAGTTTAGCGATGGGGGCCTTTAACTATGGCTACACCTTC. Translating it yields CASSLAMGAFNYGYTF.

The rearrangement joins TRBV7-9 to TRBJ2-3; D gene unclear. V lost 2 bases and J lost 6, with 12 bases in between. The CDR3 totals 14 residues. Germline CDR1 is SEHNR and CDR2 is FQNEAQ (reference sequence). CDR3 loop: CASSLNPAADTQYF. The CDR3 nucleotides are TGTGCCAGCAGCTTAAATCCTGCGGCGGATACGCAGTATTTT.

The chain carries TRBV10-3 and TRBJ1-2; 10 bases fit TRBD1. J was trimmed by 6 bases and V by 0 bases; bases with no gene match: 4. Germline V gives CDR1 ENHRY, CDR2 SYGVKD. This CDR3 spans 15 amino acids. CDR3 sequence: CAISESWTGGNGYTF. CDR3 coding DNA: TGTGCCATCAGTGAGTCCTGGACAGGGGGGAATGGCTACACCTTC.

The chain couples TRBV15 to TRBJ2-1; TRBD2 might be the D (5 bases). Trimming left V 9 bases short and J 0 bases short, with 15 bases between. This CDR3 comprises 15 residues. The germline V gene encodes CDR1 LNHNV and CDR2 YYDKDF (reference sequence). CDR3 residues: CATSGSQSSYNEQFF. The CDR3 DNA sequence: TGTGCCACATCGGGGAGCCAGAGCTCCTACAATGAGCAGTTCTTC.

The CDR3 DNA reads as TGTGCCAGCCGTCCATATAGCGGGGGGGCGTGGGATGAGCAGTTCTTC. It codes for CASRPYSGGAWDEQFF. V usage is TRBV28 and J usage is TRBJ2-1; TRBD2 agrees at 11 bases. CDR1 and CDR2 from the germline V gene are MDHEN and SYDVKM. The CDR3 length is 16 residues. The V gene end was trimmed by 8 bases and the J gene end by 8 bases; junction bases not matched to a gene: 14.

This sequence joins TRBV28 and TRBJ1-3; TRBD1 might be the D (6 bases). The germline gives CDR1 MDHEN, CDR2 SYDVKM. The germline V and J ends were trimmed by 4 bases and 2 bases, with 12 bases remaining between them. The CDR3 has 15 amino acids. CDR3 nucleotides: TGTGCCAGCAGTTCCTCACAGGGTACTGGAAACACCATATATTTT. Translated: CASSSSQGTGNTIYF.

This sequence joins TRBV11-3 and TRBJ2-1, with D tentatively TRBD2 (6 bases). CDR1 and CDR2 (germline): SGHNT, YENEEA. V lost 1 base to trimming and J lost 4 bases, with 11 bases between them. This CDR3 spans 15 amino acids. CDR3 bases: TGTGCCAGCAGCTTAGTTCCTAGCGCTTACAATGAGCAGTTCTTC. This codes for CASSLVPSAYNEQFF.